Each of the 19 T cell receptor beta chains below was sequenced from the same sample in a study of T and B cells in COVID-19 patients. BIOMED2 TRB-A/B primer pools were used in multiplex TRB PCR. One entry per CDR3 protein results from TCRdb running MiXCR on the multiplex PCR reads. The sample carries about 14,000 distinct CDR3 sequences, around 30% recorded once. TRB was amplified from around 250-460 ng of blood genomic DNA. The specimen was blood. The receptors shown here come from a human donor who had recovered from COVID-19.

This clonotype was recorded a few times. This sequence joins TRBV30 and TRBJ1-1; D is unclear. This CDR3 has 15 amino acids. Germline assignment: CDR1 GTSNPN and CDR2 SVGIG (reference sequence). The ends were cut back, 1 base at V and 5 bases at J, with 17 bases in the middle. CDR3 in DNA: TGTGCCTGGAGTGCCCTATCAGCAAGGACGACTGAAGCTTTCTTT. This encodes CAWSALSARTTEAFF.

V is TRBV18 and J is TRBJ1-2; the match to TRBD1 covers 9 bases. This CDR3 spans 12 amino acids. CDR1 is KGHSH, CDR2 LQKENI, per germline. J gave up 5 bases and V 8 bases, and 3 bases lay outside the gene matches. The DNA of the CDR3 is TGTGCCAGCCGGGGACAGGGTTATGGCTACACCTTC. This sequence encodes CASRGQGYGYTF. The full variable domain, its missing parts supplied by reference TRBV18 and TRBJ1-2, is NAGVMQNPRHLVRRRGQEARLRCSPMKGHSHVYWYRQLPEEGLKFMVYLQKENIIDESGMPKERFSAEFPKEGPSILRIQQVVRGDSAAYFCASRGQGYGYTFGSGTRLTVV.

Only a few counts were recorded for this clonotype. V and J are TRBV5-5 and TRBJ1-4, with D unclear. The germline V gene encodes CDR1 SGHKS and CDR2 YYEKEE (reference sequence). CDR3 length: 14 residues. Between the trimmed V and J ends, which lost 2 bases and 8 bases, there was a span of 13 bases. CDR3 protein: CASSFTPYQEKLFF. CDR3 DNA sequence: TGTGCCAGCAGCTTCACGCCGTACCAAGAAAAACTGTTTTTT.

This clonotype has only one observation. The V and J genes are TRBV7-9 and TRBJ1-1; possibly TRBD1 for D (5 bases). The CDR3 loop spans 14 amino acids. Germline CDR1 reads SEHNR; CDR2 reads FQNEAQ (reference sequence). The V end lost 5 bases, the J end lost 1 base, and 11 bases lay between the germline ends. The CDR3 coding sequence is TGTGCCAGCAGCCGCACGGGGGGGAACACTGAAGCTTTCTTT. It specifies CASSRTGGNTEAFF.

V gene TRBV6-2 or TRBV6-3 combines with J gene TRBJ2-5; possible D gene TRBD1, 6 bases. Germline-derived CDR1 and CDR2 are MNHEY and SVGEGT. The CDR3 sequence is 16 residues long. V was trimmed by 7 bases and J by 1 base, leaving 19 bases between them. CDR3 bases: TGTGCCAGCATCGACCCCCCGGGGACAACCCAAGAGACCCAGTACTTC. It is translated as CASIDPPGTTQETQYF.

Notes on this clonotype: This may stem from a read error, because a much larger clone lies one nucleotide away. The chain recombines TRBV19 with TRBJ1-1, with TRBD1 matching over 7 bases. Unmatched junction bases numbered 6, after V lost 5 bases and J lost 3 bases. This CDR3 region has 14 residues. Germline CDR1 and CDR2: LNHDA and SQIVND (reference sequence). CDR3: CASSPTGLDTEAFF. CDR3 nucleotide sequence: TGTGCCAGTAGTCCGACAGGGTTGGACACTGAAGCTTTCTTT.

The chain joins TRBV5-1 to TRBJ1-1; weak D call: TRBD1 (5 bases). Trimming took off 0 bases at V and 8 bases at J, with 17 bases between the two ends. Germline V lookup: CDR1 SGHRS, CDR2 YFSETQ. CDR3 size: 15 residues. CDR3 in DNA: TGCGCCAGCAGCTTGGATCCGGGGGGGAAGGGCGAAGCTTTCTTT. This encodes CASSLDPGGKGEAFF. The full variable domain, with the rest looked up from reference TRBV5-1 and TRBJ1-1, is KAGVTQTPRYLIKTRGQQVTLSCSPISGHRSVSWYQQTPGQGLQFLFEYFSETQRNKGNFPGRFSGRQFSNSRSEMNVSTLELGDSALYLCASSLDPGGKGEAFFGQGTRLTVV.

This clonotype was seen more than once but under ten times. The chain carries TRBV27 and TRBJ1-5; 9 positions match TRBD1. Germline CDR1 reads MNHEY; CDR2 reads SMNVEV (reference sequence). The V and J ends lost 5 bases and 6 bases, in that order; junction bases with no gene match: 11. This CDR3 contains 16 residues. CDR3 loop: CASSPLQGALSQPQHF. Written as DNA, the CDR3 is TGTGCCAGCAGTCCCCTACAGGGGGCGTTAAGTCAGCCCCAGCATTTT.

This clonotype appeared once. This may come from a read error, since a much larger clone is one base off. The chain has TRBV30 and TRBJ2-5, with 9 bases that match TRBD2. In germline, CDR1 is GTSNPN, CDR2 SVGIG (reference sequence). V was clipped by 3 bases and J by 2 bases; unmatched bases: 7. CDR3 size: 15 residues. The CDR3 DNA is TGTGCCTGGAGACCGGCGGGGGGGCGACAAGAGACCCAGTACTTC. This sequence encodes CAWRPAGGRQETQYF. Drawing the rest from reference TRBV30 and TRBJ2-5, the complete variable domain is SQTIHQWPATLVQPVGSPLSLECTVEGTSNPNLYWYRQAAGRGLQLLFYSVGIGQISSEVPQNLSASRPQDRQFILSSKKLLLSDSGFYLCAWRPAGGRQETQYFGPGTRLLVL.

This clonotype turned up a few times. V is TRBV18 and J is TRBJ2-7; 7 nucleotides line up with TRBD1. CDR1 is KGHSH and CDR2 is LQKENI in the germline V gene. V lost 5 bases and J lost 3; bases outside the gene matches: 7. The length of the CDR3 is 14 residues. The CDR3 region has the DNA TGTGCCAGCTCATTAGGACAGGAGCTCTACGAGCAGTACTTC. This codes for CASSLGQELYEQYF. Using reference TRBV18 and TRBJ2-7 for the parts outside the CDR3, the full variable domain is NAGVMQNPRHLVRRRGQEARLRCSPMKGHSHVYWYRQLPEEGLKFMVYLQKENIIDESGMPKERFSAEFPKEGPSILRIQQVVRGDSAAYFCASSLGQELYEQYFGPGTRLTVT.

The gene calls are TRBV5-1 and TRBJ2-1, with TRBD1 matching 7 bases. The germline V gene encodes CDR1 SGHRS and CDR2 YFSETQ. The CDR3 runs 15 residues. After removal of 1 base from V and 2 bases from J, the junction contained 3 bases not matched to a gene. The CDR3: CASSLQTGAYNEQFF. CDR3 bases: TGCGCCAGCAGCTTGCAAACAGGGGCCTACAATGAGCAGTTCTTC.

This clonotype was seen a handful of times. The chain recombines TRBV6-6 with TRBJ2-3; D call uncertain. CDR1 is MNHNY and CDR2 is SVGAGI in the germline V gene (reference sequence). The CDR3 has 12 amino acids. V lost 4 bases and J lost 3, with 5 bases in between. The CDR3 reads CASSSPTDTQYF. CDR3 sequence (DNA): TGTGCCAGCAGTTCCCCGACAGATACGCAGTATTTT.

This clonotype was counted only a few times. V usage is TRBV29-1 and J usage is TRBJ2-3, with TRBD1 matching 7 bases. Germline CDR1 reads SQVTM; CDR2 reads ANQGSEA. The CDR3 sequence is 13 residues long. V lost 8 bases and J lost 0; bases outside the gene matches: 5. The CDR3 DNA reads as TGCAGCCTAAGACAGGGAAGCACAGATACGCAGTATTTT. It yields the protein CSLRQGSTDTQYF.

Only a few counts were recorded for this clonotype. The V gene is TRBV5-1, the J gene TRBJ2-7; 10 bases align to TRBD2. Germline trimming cut 0 bases from V and 3 bases from J; bases unmatched to any gene: 3. Germline V gene lookup returns CDR1 SGHRS and CDR2 YFSETQ. The CDR3 loop spans 15 amino acids. This chain's CDR3 is CASSLVPSGGYEQYF. The CDR3 nucleotides are TGCGCCAGCAGCTTGGTGCCTAGCGGGGGCTACGAGCAGTACTTC.

There are a few counts of this clonotype. The CDR3 DNA follows: TGTGCCAGCAAGAGGAGTAGCTCCTACAATGAGCAGTTCTTC. It is translated as CASKRSSSYNEQFF. This sequence joins TRBV6-5 and TRBJ2-1, with unresolved D. V was shortened by 7 bases and J by 0 bases, with 10 bases between the two germline ends. The germline V gene has CDR1 MNHEY and CDR2 SVGAGI. The CDR3 has 14 residues.

This clonotype was detected only a few times. The rearrangement links TRBV6-5 to TRBJ1-2, with no clear D. The CDR3 is made up of 14 amino acids. Trimming cost V 5 bases and J 4 bases, with 14 bases left between them. Germline V gene data show CDR1 as MNHEY and CDR2 as SVGAGI. The CDR3 sequence is CASSSAPQLYGYTF. Written as DNA, the CDR3 is TGTGCCAGCAGTAGCGCCCCCCAGCTCTATGGCTACACCTTC.

The J gene is TRBJ2-5, the V gene TRBV18, with D unclear. Between the trimmed V and J ends, which lost 4 bases and 1 base, there was a span of 16 bases. This CDR3 is 16 amino acids long. Germline V gene lookup returns CDR1 KGHSH and CDR2 LQKENI. CDR3 residues: CASSLFSKPGQETQYF. CDR3 bases: TGTGCCAGCTCACTCTTCTCGAAGCCTGGCCAAGAGACCCAGTACTTC. Filled out from reference TRBV18 and TRBJ2-5, the complete variable domain reads NAGVMQNPRHLVRRRGQEARLRCSPMKGHSHVYWYRQLPEEGLKFMVYLQKENIIDESGMPKERFSAEFPKEGPSILRIQQVVRGDSAAYFCASSLFSKPGQETQYFGPGTRLLVL.

This clonotype was recorded a few times. The rearrangement uses TRBV6-5 and TRBJ1-4; D unresolved. V dropped 6 bases and J dropped 9 bases, with 14 bases sitting between them. The CDR3 is 13 residues long. Germline loops: CDR1 MNHEY, CDR2 SVGAGI. This CDR3 reads CASSAKPDQKLFF. CDR3 nucleotide sequence: TGTGCCAGCAGCGCGAAACCAGATCAAAAACTGTTTTTT.

This chain uses TRBV5-4 with TRBJ1-1; no definite D call. Germline V gene data show CDR1 as SGHNT and CDR2 as YYREEE (reference sequence). The CDR3 has 14 amino acids. V dropped 3 bases and J dropped 1 base, with 10 bases sitting between them. For the CDR3, the DNA is TGTGCCAGCAGCTCCTATTCTTGGAACACTGAAGCTTTCTTT. Its translation is CASSSYSWNTEAFF.